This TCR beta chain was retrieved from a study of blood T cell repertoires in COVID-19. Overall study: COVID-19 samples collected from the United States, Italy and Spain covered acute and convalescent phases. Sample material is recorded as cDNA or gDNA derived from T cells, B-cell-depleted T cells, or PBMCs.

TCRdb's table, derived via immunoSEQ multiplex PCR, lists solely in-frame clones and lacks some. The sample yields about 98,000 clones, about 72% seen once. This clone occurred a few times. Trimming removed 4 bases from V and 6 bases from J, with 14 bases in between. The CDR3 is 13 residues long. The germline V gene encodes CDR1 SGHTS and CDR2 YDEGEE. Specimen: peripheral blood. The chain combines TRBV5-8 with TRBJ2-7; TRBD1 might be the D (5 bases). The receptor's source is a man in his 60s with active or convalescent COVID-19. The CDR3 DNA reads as TGTGCCAGCAGCAGGGGATCACCGGGCGAGCAGTACTTC. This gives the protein CASSRGSPGEQYF.